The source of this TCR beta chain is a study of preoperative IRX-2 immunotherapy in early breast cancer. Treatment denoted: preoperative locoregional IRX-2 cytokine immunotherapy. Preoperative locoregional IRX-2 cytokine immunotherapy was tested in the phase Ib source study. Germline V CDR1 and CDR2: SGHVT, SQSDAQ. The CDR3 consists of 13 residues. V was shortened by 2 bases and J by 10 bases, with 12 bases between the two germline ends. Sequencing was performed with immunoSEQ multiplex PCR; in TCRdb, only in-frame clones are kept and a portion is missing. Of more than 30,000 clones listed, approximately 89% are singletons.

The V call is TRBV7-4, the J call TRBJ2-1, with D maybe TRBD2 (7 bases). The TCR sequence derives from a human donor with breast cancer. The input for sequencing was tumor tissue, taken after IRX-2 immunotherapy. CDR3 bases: TGTGCCAGCAGCTTACGGGGGGCCGGAGAGCAGTTCTTC. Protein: CASSLRGAGEQFF.